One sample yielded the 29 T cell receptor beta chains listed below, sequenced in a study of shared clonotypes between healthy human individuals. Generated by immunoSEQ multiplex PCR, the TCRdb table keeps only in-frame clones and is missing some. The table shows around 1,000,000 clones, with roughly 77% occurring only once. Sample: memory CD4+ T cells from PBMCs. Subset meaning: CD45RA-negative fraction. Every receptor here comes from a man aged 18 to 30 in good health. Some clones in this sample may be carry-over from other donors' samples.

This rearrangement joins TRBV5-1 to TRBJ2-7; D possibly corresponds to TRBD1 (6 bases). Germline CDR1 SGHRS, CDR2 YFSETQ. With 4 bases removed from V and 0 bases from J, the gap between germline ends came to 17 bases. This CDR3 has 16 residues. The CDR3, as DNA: TGCGCCAGCAGCCCTCGATCGAGGGGGTTCTCCTACGAGCAGTACTTC. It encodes CASSPRSRGFSYEQYF. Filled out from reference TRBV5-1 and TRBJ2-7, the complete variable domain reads KAGVTQTPRYLIKTRGQQVTLSCSPISGHRSVSWYQQTPGQGLQFLFEYFSETQRNKGNFPGRFSGRQFSNSRSEMNVSTLELGDSALYLCASSPRSRGFSYEQYFGPGTRLTVT.

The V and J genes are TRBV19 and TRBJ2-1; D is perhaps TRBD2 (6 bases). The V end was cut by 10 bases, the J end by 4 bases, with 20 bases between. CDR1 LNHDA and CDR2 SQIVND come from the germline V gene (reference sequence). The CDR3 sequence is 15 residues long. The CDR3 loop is CATRRASRGYNEQFF. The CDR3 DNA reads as TGTGCCACCAGGCGGGCCTCCCGGGGGTACAATGAGCAGTTCTTC.

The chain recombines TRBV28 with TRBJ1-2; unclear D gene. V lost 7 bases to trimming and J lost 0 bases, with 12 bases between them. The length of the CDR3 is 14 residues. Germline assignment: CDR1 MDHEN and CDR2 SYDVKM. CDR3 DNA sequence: TGTGCCAGCACCGGAGGGAGGGCTAACTATGGCTACACCTTC. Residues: CASTGGRANYGYTF.

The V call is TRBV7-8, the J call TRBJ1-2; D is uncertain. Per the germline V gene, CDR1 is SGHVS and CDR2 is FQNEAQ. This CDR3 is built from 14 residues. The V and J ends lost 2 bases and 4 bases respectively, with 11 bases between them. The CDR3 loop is CASSLFPPSYGYTF. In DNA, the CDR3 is TGTGCCAGCAGCTTATTTCCCCCAAGCTATGGCTACACCTTC. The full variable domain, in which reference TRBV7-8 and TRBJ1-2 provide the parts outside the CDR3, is GAGVSQSPRYKVAKRGQDVALRCDPISGHVSLFWYQQALGQGPEFLTYFQNEAQLDKSGLPSDRFFAERPEGSVSTLKIQRTQQEDSAVYLCASSLFPPSYGYTFGSGTRLTVV.

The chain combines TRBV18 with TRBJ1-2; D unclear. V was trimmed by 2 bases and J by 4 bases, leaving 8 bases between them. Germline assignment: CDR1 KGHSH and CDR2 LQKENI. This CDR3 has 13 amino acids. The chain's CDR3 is CASSPDPAYGYTF. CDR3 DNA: TGTGCCAGCTCACCAGACCCGGCCTATGGCTACACCTTC. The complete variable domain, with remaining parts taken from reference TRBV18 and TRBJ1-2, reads NAGVMQNPRHLVRRRGQEARLRCSPMKGHSHVYWYRQLPEEGLKFMVYLQKENIIDESGMPKERFSAEFPKEGPSILRIQQVVRGDSAAYFCASSPDPAYGYTFGSGTRLTVV.

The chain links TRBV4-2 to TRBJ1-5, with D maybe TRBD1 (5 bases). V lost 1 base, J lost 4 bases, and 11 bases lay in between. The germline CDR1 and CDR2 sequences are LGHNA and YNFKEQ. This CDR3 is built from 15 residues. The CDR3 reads CASSQAPDRNQPQHF. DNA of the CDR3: TGTGCCAGCAGCCAAGCCCCCGACAGAAATCAGCCCCAGCATTTT.

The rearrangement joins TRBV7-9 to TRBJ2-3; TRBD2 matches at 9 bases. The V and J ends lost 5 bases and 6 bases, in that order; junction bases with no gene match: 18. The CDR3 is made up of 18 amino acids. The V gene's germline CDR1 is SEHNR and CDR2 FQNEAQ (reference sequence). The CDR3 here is CASSHLVGGGRAIDTQYF. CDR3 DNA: TGTGCCAGCAGCCATTTGGTGGGAGGCGGGAGGGCCATCGATACGCAGTATTTT.

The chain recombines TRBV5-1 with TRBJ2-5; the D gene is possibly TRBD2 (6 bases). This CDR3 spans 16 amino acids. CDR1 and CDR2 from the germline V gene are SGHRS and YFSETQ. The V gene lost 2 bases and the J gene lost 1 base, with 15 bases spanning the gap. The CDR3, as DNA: TGCGCCAGCAGCTTAATTGGGGCGGGGCGCCAAGAGACCCAGTACTTC. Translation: CASSLIGAGRQETQYF.

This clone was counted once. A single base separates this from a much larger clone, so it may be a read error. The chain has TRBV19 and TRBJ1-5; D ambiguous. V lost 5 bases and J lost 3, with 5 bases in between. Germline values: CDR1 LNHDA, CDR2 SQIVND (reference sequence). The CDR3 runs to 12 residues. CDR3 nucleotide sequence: TGTGCCAGTAGTCCCGCCAATCAGCCCCAGCATTTT. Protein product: CASSPANQPQHF.

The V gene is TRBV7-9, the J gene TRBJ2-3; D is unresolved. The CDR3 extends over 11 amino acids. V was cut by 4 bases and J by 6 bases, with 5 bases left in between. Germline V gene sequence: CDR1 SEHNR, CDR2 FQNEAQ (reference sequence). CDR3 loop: CASSSLDTQYF. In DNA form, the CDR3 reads TGTGCCAGCAGCTCTCTTGATACGCAGTATTTT.

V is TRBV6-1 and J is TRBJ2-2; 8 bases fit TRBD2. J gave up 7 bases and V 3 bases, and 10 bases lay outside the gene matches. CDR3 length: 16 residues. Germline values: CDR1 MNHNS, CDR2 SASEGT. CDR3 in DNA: TGTGCCAGCAGTGACCCGAACGGGAGGGCCATCGGGGAGCTGTTTTTT. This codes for CASSDPNGRAIGELFF.

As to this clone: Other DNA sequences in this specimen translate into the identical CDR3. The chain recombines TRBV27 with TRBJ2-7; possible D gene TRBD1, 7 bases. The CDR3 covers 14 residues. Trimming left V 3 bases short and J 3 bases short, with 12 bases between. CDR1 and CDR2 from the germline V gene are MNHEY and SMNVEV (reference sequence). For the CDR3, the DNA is TGTGCCAGCAGTTTGGGCAGGGGGGACTACGAGCAGTACTTC. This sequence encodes CASSLGRGDYEQYF.

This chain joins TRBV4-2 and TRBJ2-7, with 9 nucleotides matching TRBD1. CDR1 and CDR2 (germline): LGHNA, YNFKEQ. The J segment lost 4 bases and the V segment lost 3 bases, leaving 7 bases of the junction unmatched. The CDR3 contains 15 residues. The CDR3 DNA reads TGTGCCAGCAGCCAGAGGGGGACAGGGATATACGAGCAGTACTTC. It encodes CASSQRGTGIYEQYF.

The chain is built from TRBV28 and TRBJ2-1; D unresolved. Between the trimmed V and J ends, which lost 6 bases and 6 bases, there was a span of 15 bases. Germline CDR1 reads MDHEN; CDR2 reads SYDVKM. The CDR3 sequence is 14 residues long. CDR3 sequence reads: CASSQPSWGNEQFF. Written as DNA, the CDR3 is TGTGCCAGCAGCCAACCCAGCTGGGGCAATGAGCAGTTCTTC.

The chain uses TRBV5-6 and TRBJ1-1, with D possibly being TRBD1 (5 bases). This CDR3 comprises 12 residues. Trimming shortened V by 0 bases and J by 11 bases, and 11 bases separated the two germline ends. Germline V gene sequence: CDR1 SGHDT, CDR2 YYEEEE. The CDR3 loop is CASSLVSGNAFF. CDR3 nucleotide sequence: TGTGCCAGCAGCTTGGTGTCAGGGAACGCTTTCTTT. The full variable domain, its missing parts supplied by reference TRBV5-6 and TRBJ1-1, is DAGVTQSPTHLIKTRGQQVTLRCSPKSGHDTVSWYQQALGQGPQFIFQYYEEEERQRGNFPDRFSGHQFPNYSSELNVNALLLGDSALYLCASSLVSGNAFFGQGTRLTVV.

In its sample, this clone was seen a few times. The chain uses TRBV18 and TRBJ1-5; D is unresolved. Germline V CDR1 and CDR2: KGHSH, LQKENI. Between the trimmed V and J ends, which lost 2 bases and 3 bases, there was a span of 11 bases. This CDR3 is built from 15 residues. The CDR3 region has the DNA TGTGCCAGCTCACCATCCGGGGTAAACAATCAGCCCCAGCATTTT. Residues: CASSPSGVNNQPQHF.

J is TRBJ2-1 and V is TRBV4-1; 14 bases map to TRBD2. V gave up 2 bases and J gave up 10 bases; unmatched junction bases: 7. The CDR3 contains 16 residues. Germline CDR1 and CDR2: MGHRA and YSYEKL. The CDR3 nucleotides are TGCGCCAGCAGCCAAACGGGACTAGCGGGAGATCGGGAGCAGTTCTTC. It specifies CASSQTGLAGDREQFF.

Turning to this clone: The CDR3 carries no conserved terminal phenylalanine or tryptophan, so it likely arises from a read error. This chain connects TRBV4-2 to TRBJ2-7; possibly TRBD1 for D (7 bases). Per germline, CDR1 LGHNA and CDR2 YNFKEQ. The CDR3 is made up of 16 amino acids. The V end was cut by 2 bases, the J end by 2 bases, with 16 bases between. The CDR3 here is CASSQPGGSGPYEQYS. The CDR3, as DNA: TGTGCCAGCAGCCAACCAGGGGGGAGCGGGCCCTACGAGCAGTACTCC.

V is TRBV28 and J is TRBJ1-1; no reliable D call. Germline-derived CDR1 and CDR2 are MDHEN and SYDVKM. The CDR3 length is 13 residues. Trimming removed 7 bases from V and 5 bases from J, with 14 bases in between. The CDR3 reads CASKERVPTEAFF. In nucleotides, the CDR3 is TGTGCCAGCAAGGAGAGGGTCCCGACTGAAGCTTTCTTT.

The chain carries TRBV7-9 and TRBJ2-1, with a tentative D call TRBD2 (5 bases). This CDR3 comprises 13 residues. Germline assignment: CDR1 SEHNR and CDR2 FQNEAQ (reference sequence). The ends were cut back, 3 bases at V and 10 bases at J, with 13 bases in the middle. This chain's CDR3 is CASSFTPPGEQFF. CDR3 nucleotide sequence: TGTGCCAGCAGCTTCACACCGCCGGGGGAGCAGTTCTTC.

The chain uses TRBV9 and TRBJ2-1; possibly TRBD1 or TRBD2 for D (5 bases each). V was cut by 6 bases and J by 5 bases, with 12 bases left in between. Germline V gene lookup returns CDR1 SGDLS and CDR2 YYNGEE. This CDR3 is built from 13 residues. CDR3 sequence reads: CASNTPGHNEQFF. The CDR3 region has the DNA TGTGCCAGCAACACCCCGGGGCACAATGAGCAGTTCTTC.

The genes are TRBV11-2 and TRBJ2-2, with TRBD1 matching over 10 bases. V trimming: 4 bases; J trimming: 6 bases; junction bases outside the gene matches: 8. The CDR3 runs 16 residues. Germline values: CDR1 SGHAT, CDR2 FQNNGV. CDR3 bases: TGTGCCAGCAGCTCGAGCCGGGACAGGGGTCCCGGGGAGCTGTTTTTT. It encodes CASSSSRDRGPGELFF.

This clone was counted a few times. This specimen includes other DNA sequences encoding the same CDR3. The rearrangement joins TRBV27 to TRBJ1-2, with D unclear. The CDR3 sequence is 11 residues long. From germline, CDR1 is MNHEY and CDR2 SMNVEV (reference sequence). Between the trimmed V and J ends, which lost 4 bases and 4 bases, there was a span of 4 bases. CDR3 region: CASSSGYGYTF. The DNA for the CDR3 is TGTGCCAGCAGTTCAGGCTATGGCTACACCTTC.

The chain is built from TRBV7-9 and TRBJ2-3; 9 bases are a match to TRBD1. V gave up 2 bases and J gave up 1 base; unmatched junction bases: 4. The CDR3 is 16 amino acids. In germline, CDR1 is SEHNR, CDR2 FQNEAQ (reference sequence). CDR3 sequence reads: CASSLPGQGRTDTQYF. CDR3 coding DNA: TGTGCCAGCAGCTTACCTGGACAGGGGCGCACAGATACGCAGTATTTT.

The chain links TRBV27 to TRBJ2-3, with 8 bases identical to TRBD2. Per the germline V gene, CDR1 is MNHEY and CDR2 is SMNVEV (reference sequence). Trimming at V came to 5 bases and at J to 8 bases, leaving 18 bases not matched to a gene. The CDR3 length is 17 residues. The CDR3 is CASSQQLAAAGVVTQYF. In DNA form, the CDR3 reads TGTGCCAGCAGTCAACAACTAGCGGCAGCCGGTGTCGTTACGCAGTATTTT.

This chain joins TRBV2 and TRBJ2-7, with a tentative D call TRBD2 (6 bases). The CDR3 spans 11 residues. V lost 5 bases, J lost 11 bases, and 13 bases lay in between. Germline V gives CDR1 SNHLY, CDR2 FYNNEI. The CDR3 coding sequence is TGTGCCAGCAGTACGACTAGTTTGGAGTACTTC. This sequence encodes CASSTTSLEYF.

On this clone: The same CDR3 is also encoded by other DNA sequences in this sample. CDR3 amino acids: CASSLADQETQYF. In DNA form, the CDR3 reads TGTGCCAGCAGCTTGGCAGACCAAGAGACCCAGTACTTC. This chain links TRBV5-5 with TRBJ2-5; no clear D gene. With 0 bases removed from V and 0 bases from J, the gap between germline ends came to 3 bases. CDR3 length: 13 residues. Germline CDR1 is SGHKS and CDR2 is YYEKEE (reference sequence).

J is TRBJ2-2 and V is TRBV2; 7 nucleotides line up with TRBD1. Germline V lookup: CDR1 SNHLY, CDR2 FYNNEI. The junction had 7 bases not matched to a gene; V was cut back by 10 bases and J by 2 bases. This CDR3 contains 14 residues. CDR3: CATLRDRNTGELFF. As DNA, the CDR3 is TGTGCCACCCTCCGGGACAGAAACACCGGGGAGCTGTTTTTT. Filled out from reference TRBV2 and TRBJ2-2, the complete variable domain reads EPEVTQTPSHQVTQMGQEVILRCVPISNHLYFYWYRQILGQKVEFLVSFYNNEISEKSEIFDDQFSVERPDGSNFTLKIRSTKLEDSAMYFCATLRDRNTGELFFGEGSRLTVL.

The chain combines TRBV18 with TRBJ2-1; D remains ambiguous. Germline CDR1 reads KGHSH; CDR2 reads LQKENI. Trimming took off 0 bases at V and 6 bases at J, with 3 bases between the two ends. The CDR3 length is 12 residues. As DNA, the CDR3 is TGTGCCAGCTCACCACCGGTCAATGAGCAGTTCTTC. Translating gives CASSPPVNEQFF.